The clone carrying this T cell receptor beta chain was detected only a few times. The antigen is undetermined. These data originate in a study of blood T cells in healthy people across ages. Trimming cost V 3 bases and J 1 base, with 12 bases left between them. The CDR3 loop spans 14 amino acids. Germline loops: CDR1 DFQATT, CDR2 SNEGSKA (reference sequence). Study-level results: As naive T cell percentage varied, TCR beta diversity correlated strongly with it. Both higher diversity and more naive CD4+ cells marked long-lived donors when set against aged donors. Any changes in expanded clonotypes were possibly confounded, as donor CMV status remained unknown.

Combining a sample-barcoded 5' primer with a J-beta primer mix, a second PCR ran for about 6 to 12 cycles. Through a template-switch adaptor with 12 random nucleotides, each cDNA molecule received a tag. Each CDR3 protein is one row after TCRdb ran MiXCR on the 5' RACE reads. The sample includes approximately 800,000 distinct CDR3 sequences, approximately 59% of them seen just once. Sequenced sample: blood. The TCR sequence derives from a man aged 25-45 years in good health. This rearrangement joins TRBV20-1 to TRBJ1-1; no reliable D call. CDR3 DNA sequence: TGCAGTGCTAGGATTGGGCCACCGAACACTGAAGCTTTCTTT. Translating gives CSARIGPPNTEAFF.